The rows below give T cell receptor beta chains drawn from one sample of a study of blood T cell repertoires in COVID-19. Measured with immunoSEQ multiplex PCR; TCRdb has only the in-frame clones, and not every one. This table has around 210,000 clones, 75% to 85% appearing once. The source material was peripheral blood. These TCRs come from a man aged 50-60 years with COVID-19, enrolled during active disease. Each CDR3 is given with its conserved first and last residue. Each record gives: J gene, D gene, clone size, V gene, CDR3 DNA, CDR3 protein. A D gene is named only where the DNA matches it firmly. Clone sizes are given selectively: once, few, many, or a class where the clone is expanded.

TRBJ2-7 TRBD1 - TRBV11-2 TGTGCCAGCAGCTTAGACAGAGGACAGGGGGCCCGACGCGAGCAGTACTTC CASSLDRGQGARREQYF
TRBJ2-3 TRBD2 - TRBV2 TGTGCCAGCATGCGGGGGACAGATACGCAGTATTTT CASMRGTDTQYF
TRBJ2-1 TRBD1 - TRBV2 TGTGCCAGCAGTCTCCTAGGACAGGAGTCCTACAATGAGCAGTTCTTC CASSLLGQESYNEQFF
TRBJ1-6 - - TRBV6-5 TGTGCCAGCAGTTACTCGTGGGGGGGCAATTCACCCCTCCACTTT CASSYSWGGNSPLHF
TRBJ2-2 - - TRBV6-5 TGTGCCAGCAGACCGGGACACCAGAACACCGGGGAGCTGTTTTTT CASRPGHQNTGELFF
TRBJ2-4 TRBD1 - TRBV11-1 TGTGCCACCGCGAGAGGGGGCGTCAAAAACATTCAGTACTTC CATARGGVKNIQYF
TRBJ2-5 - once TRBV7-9 TGTGCCAGCACCGTGAACCGAGGGTACCAAGAGACCCAGTACTTC CASTVNRGYQETQYF
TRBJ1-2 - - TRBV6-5 TGTGCCAGCAGTTCGACGATTAGCAGTGGCTACACCTTC CASSSTISSGYTF
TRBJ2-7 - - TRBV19 TGTGCCAGTAGTCAGGATTGGCACGAGCAGTACTTC CASSQDWHEQYF
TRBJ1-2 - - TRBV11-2 TGTGCCAGCAGCGAAGACCCTGGGAGAAACTATGGCTACACCTTC CASSEDPGRNYGYTF
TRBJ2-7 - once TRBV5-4 TGTGCCAGCACCGAGGTCCCTTACGAGCAGTACTTC CASTEVPYEQYF
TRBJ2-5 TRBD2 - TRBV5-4 TGTGCCAGCAGCTCCGGCGTAGCGGGGGGAGGGGTGGAGACCCAGTACTTC CASSSGVAGGGVETQYF
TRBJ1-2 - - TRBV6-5 TGTGCCAGCAGAACAGGGCTATTTTTTAACTATGGCTACACCTTC CASRTGLFFNYGYTF
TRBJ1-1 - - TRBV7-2 TGTGCCAGCAGCTTAGCCAGGGGATGGAACACTGAAGCTTTCTTT CASSLARGWNTEAFF
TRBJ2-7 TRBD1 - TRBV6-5 TGTGCCAGCAGTTACAAACCCCGGGACAGGGGGCTCGAGCAGTACTTC CASSYKPRDRGLEQYF
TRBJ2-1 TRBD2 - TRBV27 TGTGCCAGCAGTTTAACGGGGACTAGCGGGGTGGATGAGCAGTTCTTC CASSLTGTSGVDEQFF
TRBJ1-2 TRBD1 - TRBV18 TGTGCCAGCTCACCAGTAGGACAGGCTACCTATGGCTACACCTTC CASSPVGQATYGYTF
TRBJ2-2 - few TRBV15 TGTGCCACCAGCAGAATAACAGGGTTAACCGGGGAGCTGTTTTTT CATSRITGLTGELFF
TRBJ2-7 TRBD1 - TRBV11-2 TGTGCCAGCAGCCCACAGGGGGCAGGCTACGAGCAGTACTTC CASSPQGAGYEQYF
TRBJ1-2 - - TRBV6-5 TGTGCCAGCAGTTACTTCGACCCCAGACTGAGACTCGGCTACACCTTC CASSYFDPRLRLGYTF